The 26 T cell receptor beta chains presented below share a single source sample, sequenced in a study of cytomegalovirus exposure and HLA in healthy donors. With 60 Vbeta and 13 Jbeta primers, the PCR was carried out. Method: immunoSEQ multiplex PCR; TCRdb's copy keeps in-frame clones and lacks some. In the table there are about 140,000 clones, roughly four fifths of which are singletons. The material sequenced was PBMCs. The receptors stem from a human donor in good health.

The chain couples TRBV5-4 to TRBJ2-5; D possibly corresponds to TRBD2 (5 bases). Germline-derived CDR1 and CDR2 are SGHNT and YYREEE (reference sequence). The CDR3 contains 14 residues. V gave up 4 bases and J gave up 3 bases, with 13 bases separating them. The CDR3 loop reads CASSAKLGEETQYF. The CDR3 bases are TGTGCCAGCAGCGCCAAACTCGGGGAAGAGACCCAGTACTTC.

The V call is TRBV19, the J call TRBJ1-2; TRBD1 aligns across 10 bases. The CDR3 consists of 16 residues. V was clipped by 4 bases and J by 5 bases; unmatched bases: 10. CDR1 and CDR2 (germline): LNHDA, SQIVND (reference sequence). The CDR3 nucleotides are TGTGCCAGTAGTAAGATGCCCGGGACAGGGGTATATGGCTACACCTTC. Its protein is CASSKMPGTGVYGYTF.

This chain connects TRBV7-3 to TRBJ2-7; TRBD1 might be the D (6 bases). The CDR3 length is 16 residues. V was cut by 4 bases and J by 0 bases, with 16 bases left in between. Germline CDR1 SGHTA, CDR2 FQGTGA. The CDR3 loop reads CASSYSRTENSYEQYF. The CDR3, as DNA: TGTGCCAGCAGCTACTCCCGGACAGAAAACTCCTACGAGCAGTACTTC. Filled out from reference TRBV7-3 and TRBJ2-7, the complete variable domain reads GAGVSQTPSNKVTEKGKYVELRCDPISGHTALYWYRQSLGQGPEFLIYFQGTGAADDSGLPNDRFFAVRPEGSVSTLKIQRTERGDSAVYLCASSYSRTENSYEQYFGPGTRLTVT.

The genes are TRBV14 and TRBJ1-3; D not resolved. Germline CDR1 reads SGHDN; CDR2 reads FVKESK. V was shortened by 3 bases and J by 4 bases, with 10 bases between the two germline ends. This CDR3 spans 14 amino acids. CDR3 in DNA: TGTGCCAGCAGCCAGGGAGCCCTCGGAAACACCATATATTTT. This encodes CASSQGALGNTIYF.

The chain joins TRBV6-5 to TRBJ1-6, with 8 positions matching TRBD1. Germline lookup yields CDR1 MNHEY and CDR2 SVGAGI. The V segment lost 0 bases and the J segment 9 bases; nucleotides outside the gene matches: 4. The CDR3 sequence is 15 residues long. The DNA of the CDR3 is TGTGCCAGCAGTTACTCCGGGACAGGAGGTTCACCCCTCCACTTT. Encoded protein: CASSYSGTGGSPLHF.

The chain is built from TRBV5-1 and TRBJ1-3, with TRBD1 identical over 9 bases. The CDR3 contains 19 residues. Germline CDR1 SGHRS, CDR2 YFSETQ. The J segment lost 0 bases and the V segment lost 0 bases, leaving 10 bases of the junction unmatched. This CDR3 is CASSLVGQGLLSSGNTIYF. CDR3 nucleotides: TGCGCCAGCAGCTTGGTTGGACAGGGGCTATTGAGCTCTGGAAACACCATATATTTT.

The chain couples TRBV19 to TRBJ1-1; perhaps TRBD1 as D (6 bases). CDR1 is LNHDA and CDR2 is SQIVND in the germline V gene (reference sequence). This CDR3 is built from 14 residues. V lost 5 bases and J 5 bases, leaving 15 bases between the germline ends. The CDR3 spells CASSSQGMGTEAFF. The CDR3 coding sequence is TGTGCCAGTAGTTCCCAGGGGATGGGGACTGAAGCTTTCTTT.

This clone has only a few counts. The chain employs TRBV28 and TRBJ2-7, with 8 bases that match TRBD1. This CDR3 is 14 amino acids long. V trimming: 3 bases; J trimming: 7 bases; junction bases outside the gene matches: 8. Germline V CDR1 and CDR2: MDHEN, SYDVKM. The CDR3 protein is CASSFPDRVGEQYF. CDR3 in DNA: TGTGCCAGCAGTTTCCCGGACAGGGTGGGGGAGCAGTACTTC.

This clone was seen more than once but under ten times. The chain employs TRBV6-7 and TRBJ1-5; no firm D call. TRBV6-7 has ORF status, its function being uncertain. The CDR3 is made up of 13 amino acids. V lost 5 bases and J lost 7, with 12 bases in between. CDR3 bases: TGTGCCAGCAGTCCCTTGGGCCGCCAGCCCCAGCATTTT. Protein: CASSPLGRQPQHF.

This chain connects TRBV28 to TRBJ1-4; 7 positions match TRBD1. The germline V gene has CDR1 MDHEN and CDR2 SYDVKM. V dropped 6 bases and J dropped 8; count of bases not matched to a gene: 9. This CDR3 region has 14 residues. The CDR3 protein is CASRTGTVDEKLFF. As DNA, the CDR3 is TGTGCCAGCAGGACCGGGACAGTGGACGAAAAACTGTTTTTT.

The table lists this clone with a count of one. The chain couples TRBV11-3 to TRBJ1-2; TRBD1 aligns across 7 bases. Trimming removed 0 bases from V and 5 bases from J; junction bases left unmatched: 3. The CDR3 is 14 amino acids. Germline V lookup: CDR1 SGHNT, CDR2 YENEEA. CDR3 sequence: CASSLDGDRYGYTF. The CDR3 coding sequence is TGTGCCAGCAGCTTAGATGGGGACAGATATGGCTACACCTTC.

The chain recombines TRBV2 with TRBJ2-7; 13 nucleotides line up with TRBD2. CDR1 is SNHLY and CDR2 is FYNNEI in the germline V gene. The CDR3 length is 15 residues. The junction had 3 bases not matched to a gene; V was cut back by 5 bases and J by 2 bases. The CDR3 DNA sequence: TGTGCCAGCAGTAGGACTAGCGGGAGCCCCTACGAGCAGTACTTC. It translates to CASSRTSGSPYEQYF.

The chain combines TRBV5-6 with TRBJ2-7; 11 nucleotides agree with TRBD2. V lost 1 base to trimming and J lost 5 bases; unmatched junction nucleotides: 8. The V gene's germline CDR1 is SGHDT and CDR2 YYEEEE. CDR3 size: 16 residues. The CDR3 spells CASSLWLAGGGNEQYF. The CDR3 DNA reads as TGTGCCAGCAGCTTGTGGCTAGCGGGAGGAGGTAACGAGCAGTACTTC.

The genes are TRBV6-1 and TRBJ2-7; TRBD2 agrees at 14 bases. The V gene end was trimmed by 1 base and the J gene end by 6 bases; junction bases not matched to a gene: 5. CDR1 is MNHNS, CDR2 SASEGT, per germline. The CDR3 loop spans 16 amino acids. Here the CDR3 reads CASSEVGLAGESEQYF. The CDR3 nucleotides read TGTGCCAGCAGTGAAGTGGGACTAGCGGGAGAAAGCGAGCAGTACTTC.

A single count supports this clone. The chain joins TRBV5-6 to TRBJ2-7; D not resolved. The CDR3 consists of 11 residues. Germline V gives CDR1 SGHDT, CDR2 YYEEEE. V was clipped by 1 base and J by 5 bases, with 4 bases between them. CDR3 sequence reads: CASSLSHEQYF. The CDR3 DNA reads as TGTGCCAGCAGCTTGAGCCACGAGCAGTACTTC.

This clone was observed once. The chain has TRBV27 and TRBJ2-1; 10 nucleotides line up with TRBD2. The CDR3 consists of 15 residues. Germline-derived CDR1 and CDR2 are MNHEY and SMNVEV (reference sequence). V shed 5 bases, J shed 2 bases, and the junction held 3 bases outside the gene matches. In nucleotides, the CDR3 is TGTGCCAGCAGTGAAACTAGCGGGACCTACAATGAGCAGTTCTTC. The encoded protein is CASSETSGTYNEQFF.

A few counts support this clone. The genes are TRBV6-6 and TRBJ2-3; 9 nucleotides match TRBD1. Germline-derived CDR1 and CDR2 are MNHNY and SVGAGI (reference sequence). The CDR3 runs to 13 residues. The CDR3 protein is CASRGQGTDTQYF. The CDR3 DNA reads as TGTGCTAGTAGGGGACAGGGAACAGATACGCAGTATTTT.

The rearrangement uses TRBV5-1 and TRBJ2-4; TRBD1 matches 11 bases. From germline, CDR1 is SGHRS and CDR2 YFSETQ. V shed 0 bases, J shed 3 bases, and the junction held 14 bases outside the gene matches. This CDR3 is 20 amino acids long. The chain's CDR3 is CASSLVWTGGLGGDKNIQYF. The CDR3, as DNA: TGCGCCAGCAGCTTGGTTTGGACAGGGGGCCTTGGTGGGGACAAAAACATTCAGTACTTC.

CDR3 region: CASSFEVSREQFF. Written as DNA, the CDR3 is TGTGCCAGCAGTTTTGAGGTATCGAGGGAGCAGTTCTTC. This chain uses TRBV27 with TRBJ2-1; D remains ambiguous. The CDR3 has 13 residues. Trimming removed 3 bases from V and 10 bases from J, with 13 bases in between. Per the germline V gene, CDR1 is MNHEY and CDR2 is SMNVEV (reference sequence).

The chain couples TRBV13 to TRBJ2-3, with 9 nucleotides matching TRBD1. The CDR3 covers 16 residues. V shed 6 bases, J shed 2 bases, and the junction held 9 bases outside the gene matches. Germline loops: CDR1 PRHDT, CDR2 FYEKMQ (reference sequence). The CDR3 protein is CASSPLTGGYTDTQYF. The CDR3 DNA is TGTGCCAGCAGTCCCCTGACAGGGGGGTACACAGATACGCAGTATTTT. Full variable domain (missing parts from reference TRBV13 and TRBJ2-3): AAGVIQSPRHLIKEKRETATLKCYPIPRHDTVYWYQQGPGQDPQFLISFYEKMQSDKGSIPDRFSAQQFSDYHSELNMSSLELGDSALYFCASSPLTGGYTDTQYFGPGTRLTVL.

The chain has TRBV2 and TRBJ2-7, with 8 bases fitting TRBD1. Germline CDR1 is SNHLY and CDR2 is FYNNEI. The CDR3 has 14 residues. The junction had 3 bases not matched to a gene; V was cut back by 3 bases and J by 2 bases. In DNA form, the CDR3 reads TGTGCCAGCAGTGATGGGACAGGAACCTACGAGCAGTACTTC. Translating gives CASSDGTGTYEQYF. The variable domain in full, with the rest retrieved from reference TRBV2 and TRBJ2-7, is EPEVTQTPSHQVTQMGQEVILRCVPISNHLYFYWYRQILGQKVEFLVSFYNNEISEKSEIFDDQFSVERPDGSNFTLKIRSTKLEDSAMYFCASSDGTGTYEQYFGPGTRLTVT.

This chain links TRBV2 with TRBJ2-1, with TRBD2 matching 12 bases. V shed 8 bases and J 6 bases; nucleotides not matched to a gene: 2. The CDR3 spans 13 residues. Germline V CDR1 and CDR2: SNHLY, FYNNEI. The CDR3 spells CASPSGGANEQFF. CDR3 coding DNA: TGTGCCAGCCCTAGCGGGGGGGCCAATGAGCAGTTCTTC.

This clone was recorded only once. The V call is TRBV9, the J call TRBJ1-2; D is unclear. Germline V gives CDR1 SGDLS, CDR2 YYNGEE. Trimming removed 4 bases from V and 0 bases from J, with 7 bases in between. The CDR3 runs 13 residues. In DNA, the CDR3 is TGTGCCAGCAGCCCCGGGACTAACTATGGCTACACCTTC. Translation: CASSPGTNYGYTF.

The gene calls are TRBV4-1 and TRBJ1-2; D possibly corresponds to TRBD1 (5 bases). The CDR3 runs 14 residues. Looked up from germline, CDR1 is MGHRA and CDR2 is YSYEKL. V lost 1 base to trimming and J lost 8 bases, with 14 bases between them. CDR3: CASSQGFWTTGYTF. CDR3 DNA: TGCGCCAGCAGCCAAGGATTCTGGACAACCGGCTACACCTTC.

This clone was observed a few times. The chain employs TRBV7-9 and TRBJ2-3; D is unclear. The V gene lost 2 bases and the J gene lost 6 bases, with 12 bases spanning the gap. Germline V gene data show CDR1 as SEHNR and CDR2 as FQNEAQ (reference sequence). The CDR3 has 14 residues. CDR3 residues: CASSLLETLDTQYF. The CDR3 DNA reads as TGTGCCAGCAGCTTACTGGAGACTTTGGATACGCAGTATTTT.

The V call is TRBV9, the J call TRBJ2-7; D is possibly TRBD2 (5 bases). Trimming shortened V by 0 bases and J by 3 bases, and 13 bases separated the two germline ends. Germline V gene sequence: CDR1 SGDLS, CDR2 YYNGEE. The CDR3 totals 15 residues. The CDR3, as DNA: TGTGCCAGCAGCGTAGGACGGACTCAAAACTACGAGCAGTACTTC. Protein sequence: CASSVGRTQNYEQYF.